This T cell receptor beta chain derives from a study of response to subunit inactivated influenza vaccine. In this sample, this clonotype turned up a few times. From the RT-PCR reads, TCRdb called clonotypes with MiXCR, one entry per CDR3 protein. The sample contains hundreds of thousands of distinct CDR3 sequences, over 9.5% of which appear only once. Looked up from germline, CDR1 is LNHDA and CDR2 is SQIVND (reference sequence). The CDR3 totals 14 residues. Trimming removed 3 bases at V and 7 bases at J, with 13 bases between. The TCR originated in a man aged 45-65 years who received an inactivated influenza vaccine. The chain uses TRBV19 and TRBJ2-1, with D maybe TRBD1 (5 bases). The sample here was PBMCs from blood, taken on the day of vaccination. This CDR3 is CASSILQGRNEQFF. DNA for the CDR3: TGTGCCAGTAGTATTTTGCAGGGAAGAAATGAGCAGTTCTTC.